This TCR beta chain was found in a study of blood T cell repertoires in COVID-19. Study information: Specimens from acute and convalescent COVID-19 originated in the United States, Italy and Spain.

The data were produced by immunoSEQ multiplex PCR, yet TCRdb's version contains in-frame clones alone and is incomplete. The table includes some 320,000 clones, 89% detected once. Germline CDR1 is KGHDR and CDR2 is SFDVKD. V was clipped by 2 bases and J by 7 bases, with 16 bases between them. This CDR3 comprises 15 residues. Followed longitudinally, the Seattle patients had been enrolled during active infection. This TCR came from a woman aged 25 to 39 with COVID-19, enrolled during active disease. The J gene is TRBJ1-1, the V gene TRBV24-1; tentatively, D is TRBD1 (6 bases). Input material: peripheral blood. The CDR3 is CATSDYGGLMVEAFF. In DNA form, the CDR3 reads TGTGCCACCAGTGATTACGGGGGGCTTATGGTTGAAGCTTTCTTT.